This passage covers 20 T cell receptor beta chains from one sample sequenced in a study of prognosis after radiotherapy for stage I lung cancer. By two-round multiplex PCR, the TCR beta CDR3 was amplified from genomic DNA. First-round PCR used primers specific to each TRBV and TRBJ gene. One entry per CDR3 protein, called by TCRdb with MiXCR from the multiplex PCR reads. Here the sample spans approximately 20,000 distinct CDR3 sequences, roughly 45% being singletons. The sample consisted of PBMCs, taken before or after stereotactic body radiation therapy (not recorded which). Receptors were obtained from a donor aged 50 or older with non-small cell lung cancer.

V usage is TRBV27 and J usage is TRBJ2-3; no reliable D call. CDR3 length equals 13 residues. V was cut by 6 bases and J by 1 base, with 8 bases left in between. Germline CDR1 MNHEY, CDR2 SMNVEV (reference sequence). The CDR3 bases are TGTGCCAGCAGCTTCAACCGCACAGATACGCAGTATTTT. Protein product: CASSFNRTDTQYF.

V gene TRBV5-1 combines with J gene TRBJ2-1; TRBD2 agrees at 9 bases. The V segment lost 4 bases and the J segment 7 bases; nucleotides outside the gene matches: 9. The CDR3 covers 15 residues. Germline assignment: CDR1 SGHRS and CDR2 YFSETQ. The DNA for the CDR3 is TGCGCCAGCAGCCTATTAGCGGGAGAGGATAATGAGCAGTTCTTC. This translates into CASSLLAGEDNEQFF.

This clonotype was observed a handful of times. A single base separates this from a much larger clone, so it may be a read error. The rearrangement joins TRBV9 to TRBJ2-3; no definite D call. Per the germline V gene, CDR1 is SGDLS and CDR2 is YYNGEE. The CDR3 length is 14 residues. V lost 1 base to trimming and J lost 2 bases, with 8 bases between them. CDR3 in amino acids: CASSVFINTDTQYF. As DNA, the CDR3 is TGTGCCAGCAGCGTATTCATTAACACAGATACGCAGTATTTT.

The chain uses TRBV6-4 and TRBJ2-1, with D unclear. CDR1 and CDR2 (germline): MRHNA, SNTAGT. Trimming took off 7 bases at V and 10 bases at J, with 17 bases between the two ends. The CDR3 covers 13 residues. The CDR3 loop reads CASIYFRMCEQFF. The DNA of the CDR3 is TGTGCCAGCATTTACTTTAGGATGTGCGAGCAGTTCTTC.

As concerns this clonotype: This likely came from a read error, as a far larger clone is one base away. This rearrangement joins TRBV7-8 to TRBJ1-5, with D tentatively TRBD1 (5 bases). Germline V lookup: CDR1 SGHVS, CDR2 FQNEAQ. The CDR3 totals 17 residues. Trimming pared 6 bases from V and 1 base from J, leaving 19 bases between. The CDR3 here is CASRLSGIVFSNQPQHF. CDR3 bases: TGTGCCAGCAGATTGTCAGGGATTGTATTCAGCAATCAGCCCCAGCATTTT.

The chain couples TRBV20-1 to TRBJ1-5, with D uncertain. The CDR3 is 15 amino acids. Trimming pared 5 bases from V and 3 bases from J, leaving 17 bases between. Germline V gene sequence: CDR1 DFQATT, CDR2 SNEGSKA (reference sequence). Here the CDR3 DNA reads TGCAGTGCTTATAGAGTCGGTGGGATCAATCAGCCCCAGCATTTT. Protein: CSAYRVGGINQPQHF.

The table lists this clonotype with a few counts. A much larger clone lies one base from this, so it may be a read error. V is TRBV4-1 and J is TRBJ2-3; 9 bases agree with TRBD2. Germline lookup yields CDR1 MGHRA and CDR2 YSYEKL. The CDR3 has 18 amino acids. V was clipped by 0 bases and J by 5 bases; unmatched bases: 12. CDR3 DNA sequence: TGCGCCAGCAGCCAAGATGTAGCGGGAGCTGCCCGGATAGATACGCAGTATTTT. It specifies CASSQDVAGAARIDTQYF.

This chain connects TRBV4-3 to TRBJ2-1; TRBD2 matches 7 bases. Germline values: CDR1 LGHNA, CDR2 YSLEER. The CDR3 covers 14 residues. V shed 1 base and J 5 bases; nucleotides not matched to a gene: 2. CDR3: CASSQGLANNEQFF. The CDR3, as DNA: TGCGCCAGCAGCCAAGGACTAGCCAACAATGAGCAGTTCTTC.

This clonotype was detected many times. The chain has TRBV7-2 and TRBJ2-7; 16 positions match TRBD2. The germline CDR1 and CDR2 sequences are SGHTA and FQGNSA. V was clipped by 1 base and J by 4 bases; unmatched bases: 16. The CDR3 covers 21 residues. CDR3 in DNA: TGTGCCAGCAGCTTAGTGGGGACTAGCGGGAGGGCCGATGTCTTCCGGTACGAGCAGTACTTC. Translated: CASSLVGTSGRADVFRYEQYF. Drawing the rest from reference TRBV7-2 and TRBJ2-7, the complete variable domain is GAGVSQSPSNKVTEKGKDVELRCDPISGHTALYWYRQSLGQGLEFLIYFQGNSAPDKSGLPSDRFSAERTGGSVSTLTIQRTQQEDSAVYLCASSLVGTSGRADVFRYEQYFGPGTRLTVT.

This chain's CDR3 is CASSPYTDTQYF. For the CDR3, the DNA is TGTGCCAGCTCGCCCTACACAGATACGCAGTATTTT. This chain uses TRBV18 with TRBJ2-3; D is uncertain. The ends were cut back, 6 bases at V and 2 bases at J, with 6 bases in the middle. Germline loops: CDR1 KGHSH, CDR2 LQKENI. This CDR3 comprises 12 residues.

By sample share, this clonotype is medium-sized. This sequence joins TRBV12-3 or TRBV12-4 and TRBJ1-2, with D possibly TRBD1 on 5 matching bases. The CDR3 has 12 residues. The V and J ends lost 3 bases and 7 bases respectively, with 9 bases between them. CDR3 coding DNA: TGTGCCAGCAGTTTTCCCGGGGGTGGCTACACCTTC. Translated: CASSFPGGGYTF.

By share of the sample, this clonotype is medium-sized. The rearrangement joins TRBV2 to TRBJ1-2; tentatively, D is TRBD1 (6 bases). Per the germline V gene, CDR1 is SNHLY and CDR2 is FYNNEI. The CDR3 has 13 residues. Trimming left V 8 bases short and J 8 bases short, with 18 bases between. DNA of the CDR3: TGTGCCAGCGAATTACAGGGAGCCGGGGGCTACACCTTC. As protein: CASELQGAGGYTF. Combining the CDR3 with reference TRBV2 and TRBJ1-2 gives the whole variable domain EPEVTQTPSHQVTQMGQEVILRCVPISNHLYFYWYRQILGQKVEFLVSFYNNEISEKSEIFDDQFSVERPDGSNFTLKIRSTKLEDSAMYFCASELQGAGGYTFGSGTRLTVV.

This clonotype was seen only once. The chain employs TRBV2 and TRBJ1-2; TRBD1 aligns across 7 bases. CDR1 and CDR2 (germline): SNHLY, FYNNEI. The CDR3 is made up of 16 amino acids. Trimming at V came to 6 bases and at J to 0 bases, leaving 10 bases not matched to a gene. The CDR3 sequence is CASSPLRDSPNYGYTF. The CDR3 DNA sequence: TGTGCCAGCAGCCCGCTCCGGGACAGCCCTAACTATGGCTACACCTTC.

V and J are TRBV20-1 and TRBJ2-1; 8 nucleotides match TRBD2. The V and J ends lost 6 bases and 2 bases, in that order; junction bases with no gene match: 12. The germline gives CDR1 DFQATT, CDR2 SNEGSKA (reference sequence). The CDR3 runs to 16 residues. The chain's CDR3 is CSAAGGAEVTYNEQFF. CDR3 bases: TGCAGTGCCGCCGGGGGGGCAGAGGTAACCTACAATGAGCAGTTCTTC.

Turning to this clonotype: A single base separates this from a much larger clone, so it may be a read error. The rearrangement uses TRBV15 and TRBJ1-4; D gene unclear. The CDR3 sequence is 13 residues long. In germline, CDR1 is LNHNV, CDR2 YYDKDF (reference sequence). V shed 1 base and J shed 5 bases, with 5 bases lying between them. The CDR3 loop is CATSRAVNEKLFF. DNA of the CDR3: TGTGCCACCAGCAGAGCTGTAAATGAAAAACTGTTTTTT.

This clonotype counts as medium-sized. The genes are TRBV6-1 and TRBJ1-6; 7 nucleotides line up with TRBD1. Trimming took 7 bases from V and 7 from J; bases not matched to a gene: 7. The germline V gene has CDR1 MNHNS and CDR2 SASEGT. CDR3 length equals 14 residues. In DNA, the CDR3 is TGTGCCAGCACGGTAACAGGGGACAATTCACCCCTCCACTTT. Translating gives CASTVTGDNSPLHF.

Of note for this clonotype: Given a far larger clone just one base away, this is likely a sequencing read error. The J gene is TRBJ1-2, the V gene TRBV6-1; the D gene is possibly TRBD1 (6 bases). CDR1 is MNHNS and CDR2 is SASEGT in the germline V gene. The CDR3 is made up of 13 amino acids. The CDR3 sequence is CDGTWPCVHGYTF. The DNA of the CDR3 is TGTGACGGGACATGGCCTTGTGTTCATGGCTACACCTTC.

The sample holds many counts of this clonotype. The chain has TRBV7-2 and TRBJ1-1; D is undetermined. Germline assignment: CDR1 SGHTA and CDR2 FQGNSA. CDR3 length: 13 residues. Between the trimmed V and J ends, which lost 0 bases and 8 bases, there was a span of 10 bases. The CDR3: CASSLAPSGEAFF. CDR3 in DNA: TGTGCCAGCAGCTTAGCACCCAGCGGGGAAGCTTTCTTT.

Worth noting for this clonotype: A far larger clone differs by one base, so this is likely a read error. The rearrangement links TRBV6-1 to TRBJ2-2; 8 bases fit TRBD2. The V segment lost 5 bases and the J segment 1 base; nucleotides outside the gene matches: 6. Germline loops: CDR1 MNHNS, CDR2 SASEGT. The CDR3 runs 16 residues. CDR3 sequence reads: CASSPTSGWNTGELFF. CDR3 DNA: TGTGCCAGCAGTCCCACTAGCGGCTGGAACACCGGGGAGCTGTTTTTT.

This clonotype appeared many times. Being one base from a much bigger clone, this may be a read error. The chain employs TRBV7-2 and TRBJ2-7; D might be TRBD1 (6 bases). The CDR3 consists of 14 residues. Trimming took off 5 bases at V and 1 base at J, with 12 bases between the two ends. Per the germline V gene, CDR1 is SGHTA and CDR2 is FQGNSA. The CDR3 spells CASSPDRFSYEQYF. In DNA form, the CDR3 reads TGTGCCAGCAGCCCCGACAGGTTTTCCTACGAGCAGTACTTC.